The 4 T cell receptor beta chains given below trace back to one sample, sequenced in a study of T cells in Graves' hyperthyroidism and ophthalmopathy. Amplification of TCR beta CDR3 regions was performed using RNA transcripts as template. HTBI primers were the set used in a first-round RT-PCR of the TCR CDR3. TCRdb re-called the multiplex PCR reads with MiXCR, one entry per CDR3 protein. This table has hundreds of thousands of distinct CDR3 sequences, roughly 15% appearing once. Input material: blood. Receptor source: a woman in her forties or fifties with Graves' ophthalmopathy.

V usage is TRBV7-9 and J usage is TRBJ1-1; tentative D call: TRBD1 (6 bases). V was clipped by 4 bases and J by 0 bases, with 15 bases between them. The CDR3 runs 16 residues. Germline loops: CDR1 SEHNR, CDR2 FQNEAQ (reference sequence). In nucleotides, the CDR3 is TGTGCCAGCAGCTACGGACAGAGACAGATGAACACTGAAGCTTTCTTT. It yields the protein CASSYGQRQMNTEAFF.

This clonotype was counted at least ten times. The V call is TRBV5-1, the J call TRBJ2-3; D remains ambiguous. This CDR3 spans 14 amino acids. Germline V CDR1 and CDR2: SGHRS, YFSETQ. V was pared by 4 bases and J by 6 bases, with 15 bases between. The CDR3 region is CASSPESRSDTQYF. The CDR3 DNA reads as TGCGCCAGCAGCCCTGAGTCCAGGTCCGATACGCAGTATTTT.

This clonotype was observed a few times. Possible read error: a much larger clone is one base away. The V gene is TRBV7-2, the J gene TRBJ1-5; 8 positions match TRBD1. This CDR3 comprises 18 residues. Per the germline V gene, CDR1 is SGHTA and CDR2 is FQGNSA. The DNA of the CDR3 is TGTGCCAGCAGCTTAGGACAGGGGAGCTTAGGGAGCAATCAGCTCCAGCATTTT. It yields the protein CASSLGQGSLGSNQLQHF.

Ten or more counts support this clonotype. This chain links TRBV28 with TRBJ1-1; perhaps TRBD1 as D (5 bases). Trimming removed 4 bases from V and 2 bases from J, with 14 bases in between. From germline, CDR1 is MDHEN and CDR2 SYDVKM. This CDR3 region has 15 residues. The DNA of the CDR3 is TGTGCCAGCAGTTCCATCCGCAGGGACAACACTGAAGCTTTCTTT. Encoded protein: CASSSIRRDNTEAFF.